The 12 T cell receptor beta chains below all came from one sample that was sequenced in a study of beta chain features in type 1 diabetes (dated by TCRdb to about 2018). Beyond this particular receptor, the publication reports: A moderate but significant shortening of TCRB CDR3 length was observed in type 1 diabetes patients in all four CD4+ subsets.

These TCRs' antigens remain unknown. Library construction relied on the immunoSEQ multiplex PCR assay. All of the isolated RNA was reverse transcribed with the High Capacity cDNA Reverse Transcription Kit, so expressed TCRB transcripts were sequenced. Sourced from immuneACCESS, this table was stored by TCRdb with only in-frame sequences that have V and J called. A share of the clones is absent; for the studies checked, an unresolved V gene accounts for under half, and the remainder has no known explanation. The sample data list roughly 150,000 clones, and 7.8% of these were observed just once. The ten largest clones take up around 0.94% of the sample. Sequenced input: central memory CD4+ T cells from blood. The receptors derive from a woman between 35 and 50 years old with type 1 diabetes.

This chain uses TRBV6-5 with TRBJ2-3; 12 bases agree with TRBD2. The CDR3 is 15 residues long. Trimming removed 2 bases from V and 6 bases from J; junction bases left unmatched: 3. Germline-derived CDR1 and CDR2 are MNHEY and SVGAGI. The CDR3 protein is CASSYRLAGGDTQYF. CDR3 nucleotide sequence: TGTGCCAGCAGTTACCGCCTAGCGGGGGGGGATACGCAGTATTTT.

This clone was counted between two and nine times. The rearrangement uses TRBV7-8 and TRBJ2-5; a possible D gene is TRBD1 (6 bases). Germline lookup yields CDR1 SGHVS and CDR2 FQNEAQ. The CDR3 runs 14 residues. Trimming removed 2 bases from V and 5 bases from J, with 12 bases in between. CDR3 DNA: TGTGCCAGCAGCTTACCAACCCAGGGGGAGACCCAGTACTTC. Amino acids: CASSLPTQGETQYF.

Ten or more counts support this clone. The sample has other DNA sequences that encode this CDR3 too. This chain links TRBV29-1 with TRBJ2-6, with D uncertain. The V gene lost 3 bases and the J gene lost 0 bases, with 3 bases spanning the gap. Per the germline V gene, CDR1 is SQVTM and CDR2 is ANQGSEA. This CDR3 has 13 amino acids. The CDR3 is CSVESSGANVLTF. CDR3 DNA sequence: TGCAGCGTTGAGAGCTCTGGGGCCAACGTCCTGACTTTC.

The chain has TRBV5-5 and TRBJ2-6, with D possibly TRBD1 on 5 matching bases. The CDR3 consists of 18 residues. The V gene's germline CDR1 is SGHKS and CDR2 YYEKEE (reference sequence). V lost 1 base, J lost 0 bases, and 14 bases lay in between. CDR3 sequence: CASSLTRWGGSGANVLTF. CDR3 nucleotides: TGTGCCAGCAGCTTGACGCGGTGGGGCGGCTCTGGGGCCAACGTCCTGACTTTC.

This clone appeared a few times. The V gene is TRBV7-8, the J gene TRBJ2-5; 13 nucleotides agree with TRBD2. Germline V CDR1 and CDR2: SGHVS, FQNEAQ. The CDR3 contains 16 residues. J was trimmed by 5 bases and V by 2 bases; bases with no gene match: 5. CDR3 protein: CASSLQLAGGPETQYF. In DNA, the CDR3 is TGTGCCAGCAGCTTACAACTAGCGGGAGGGCCCGAGACCCAGTACTTC.

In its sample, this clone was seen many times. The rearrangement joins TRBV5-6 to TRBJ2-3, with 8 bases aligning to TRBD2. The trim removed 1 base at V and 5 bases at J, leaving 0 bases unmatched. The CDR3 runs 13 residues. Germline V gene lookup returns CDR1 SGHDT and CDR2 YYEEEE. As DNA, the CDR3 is TGTGCCAGCAGCTTGACTAGCGGAGATACGCAGTATTTT. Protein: CASSLTSGDTQYF.

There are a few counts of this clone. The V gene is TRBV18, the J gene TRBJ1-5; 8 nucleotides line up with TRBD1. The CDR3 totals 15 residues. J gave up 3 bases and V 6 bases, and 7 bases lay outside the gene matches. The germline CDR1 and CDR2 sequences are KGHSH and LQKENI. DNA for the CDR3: TGTGCCAGCTCCCCCGGACAGGGACTCAATCAGCCCCAGCATTTT. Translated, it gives CASSPGQGLNQPQHF.

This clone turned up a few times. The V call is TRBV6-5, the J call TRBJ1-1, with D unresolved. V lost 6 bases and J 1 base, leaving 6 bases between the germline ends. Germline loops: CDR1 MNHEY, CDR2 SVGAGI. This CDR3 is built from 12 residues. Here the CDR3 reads CASRTPNTEAFF. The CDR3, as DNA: TGTGCCAGCAGGACACCGAACACTGAAGCTTTCTTT.

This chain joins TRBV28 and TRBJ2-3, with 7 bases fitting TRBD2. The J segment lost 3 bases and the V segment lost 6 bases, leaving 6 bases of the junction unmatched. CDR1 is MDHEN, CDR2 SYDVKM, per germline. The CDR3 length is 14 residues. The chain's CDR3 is CASSLAAGTDTQYF. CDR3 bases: TGTGCCAGCAGCCTAGCGGCCGGAACAGATACGCAGTATTTT.

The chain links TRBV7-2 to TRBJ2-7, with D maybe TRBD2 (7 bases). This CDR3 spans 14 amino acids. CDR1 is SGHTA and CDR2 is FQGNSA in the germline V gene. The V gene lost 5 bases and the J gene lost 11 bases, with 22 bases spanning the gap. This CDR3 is CASSRAGGGLEKYF. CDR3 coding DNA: TGTGCCAGCAGCCGGGCTGGGGGGGGCCTGGAAAAGTACTTC. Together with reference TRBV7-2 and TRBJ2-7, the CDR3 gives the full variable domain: GAGVSQSPSNKVTEKGKDVELRCDPISGHTALYWYRQSLGQGLEFLIYFQGNSAPDKSGLPSDRFSAERTGGSVSTLTIQRTQQEDSAVYLCASSRAGGGLEKYFGPGTRLTVT.

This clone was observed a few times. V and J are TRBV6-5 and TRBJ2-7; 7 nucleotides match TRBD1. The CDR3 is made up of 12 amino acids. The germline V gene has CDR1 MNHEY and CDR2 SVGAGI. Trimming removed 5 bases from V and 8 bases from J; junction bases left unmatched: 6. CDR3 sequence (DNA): TGTGCCAGCAGTGGACAGGATCGGCAGCAGTACTTC. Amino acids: CASSGQDRQQYF.

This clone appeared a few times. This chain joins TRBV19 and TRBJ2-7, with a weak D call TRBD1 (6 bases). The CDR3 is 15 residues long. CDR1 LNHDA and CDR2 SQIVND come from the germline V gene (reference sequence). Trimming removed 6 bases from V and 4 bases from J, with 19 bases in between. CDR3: CASRKRGQSGYEQYF. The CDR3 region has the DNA TGTGCCAGTAGGAAACGAGGACAGTCCGGATACGAGCAGTACTTC.